This T cell receptor (beta chain) was obtained from a study of CD8 T cells in ankylosing spondylitis. Study-wide results and limits: Relatively scarce in peripheral blood, disease-linked clones were CD8+. Reported data indicate significant enrichment of disease-linked clones within matched ankylosing spondylitis synovial fluid. Earlier reports found some motif variants in synovial fluid and blood in reactive arthritis. Ankylosing spondylitis blood seemed to carry a telltale TCR beta motif made of about 8 highly homologous variants.

In TCRdb, the 5' RACE reads were re-called with MiXCR into one record per CDR3 protein. The data show over 200,000 distinct CDR3 sequences, around 19% seen once. Ten or more counts support this clonotype. What it recognizes is unknown. The ends were cut back, 3 bases at V and 5 bases at J, with 12 bases in the middle. Germline V gene lookup returns CDR1 SEHNR and CDR2 FQNEAQ (reference sequence). The CDR3 is 14 residues long. This chain links TRBV7-9 with TRBJ2-3, with D possibly matching TRBD1 (6 bases). The clonotype was recovered from a male donor with ankylosing spondylitis. Sequencing was done on a sample of blood, either unsorted or a sorted T cell fraction (not recorded which). The CDR3 coding sequence is TGTGCCAGCAGCTTGAGACAGGTGGGAGATACGCAGTATTTT. This gives the protein CASSLRQVGDTQYF.